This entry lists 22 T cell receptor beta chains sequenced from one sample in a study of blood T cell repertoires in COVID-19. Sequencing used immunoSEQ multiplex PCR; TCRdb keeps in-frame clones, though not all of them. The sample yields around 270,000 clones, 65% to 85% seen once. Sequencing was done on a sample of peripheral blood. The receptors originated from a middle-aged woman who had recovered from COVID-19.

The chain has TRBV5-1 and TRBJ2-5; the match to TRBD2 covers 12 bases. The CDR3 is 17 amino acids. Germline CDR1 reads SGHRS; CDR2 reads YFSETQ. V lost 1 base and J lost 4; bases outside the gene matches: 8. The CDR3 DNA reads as TGCGCCAGCAGCTTGACCCCGACTAGCGGGGGAAGAGAGACCCAGTACTTC. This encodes CASSLTPTSGGRETQYF.

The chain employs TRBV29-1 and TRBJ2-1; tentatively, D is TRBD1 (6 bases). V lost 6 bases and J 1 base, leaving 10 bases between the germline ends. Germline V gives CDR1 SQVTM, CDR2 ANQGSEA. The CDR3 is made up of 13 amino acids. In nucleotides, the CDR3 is TGCAGCGTAAGGACAGCATCCTACAATGAGCAGTTCTTC. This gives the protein CSVRTASYNEQFF.

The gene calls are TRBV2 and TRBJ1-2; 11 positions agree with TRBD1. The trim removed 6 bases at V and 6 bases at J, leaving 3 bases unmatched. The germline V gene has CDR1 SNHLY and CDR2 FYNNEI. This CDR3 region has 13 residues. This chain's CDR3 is CASRGTGGNGYTF. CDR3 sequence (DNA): TGTGCCAGCAGGGGGACAGGGGGAAATGGCTACACCTTC.

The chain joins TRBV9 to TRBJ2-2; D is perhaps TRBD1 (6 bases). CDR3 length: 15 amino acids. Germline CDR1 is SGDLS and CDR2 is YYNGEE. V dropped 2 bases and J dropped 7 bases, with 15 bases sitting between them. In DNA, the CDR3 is TGTGCCAGCAGCGTCCGGGACAAGGCTGACGGGGAGCTGTTTTTT. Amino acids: CASSVRDKADGELFF.

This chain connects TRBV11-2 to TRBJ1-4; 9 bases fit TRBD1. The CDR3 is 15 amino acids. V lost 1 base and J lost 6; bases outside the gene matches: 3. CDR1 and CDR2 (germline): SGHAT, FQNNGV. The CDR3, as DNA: TGTGCCAGCAGCTTAGGGTACAGGGGGCATGAAAAACTGTTTTTT. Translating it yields CASSLGYRGHEKLFF. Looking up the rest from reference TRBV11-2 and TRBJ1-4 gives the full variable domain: EAGVAQSPRYKIIEKRQSVAFWCNPISGHATLYWYQQILGQGPKLLIQFQNNGVVDDSQLPKDRFSAERLKGVDSTLKIQPAKLEDSAVYLCASSLGYRGHEKLFFGSGTQLSVL.

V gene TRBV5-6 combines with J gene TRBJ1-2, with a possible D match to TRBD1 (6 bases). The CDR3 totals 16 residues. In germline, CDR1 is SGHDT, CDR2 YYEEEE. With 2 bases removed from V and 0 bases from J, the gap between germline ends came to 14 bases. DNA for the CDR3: TGTGCCAGCAGCTTCTGGGGGACAAGAGCTAACTATGGCTACACCTTC. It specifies CASSFWGTRANYGYTF.

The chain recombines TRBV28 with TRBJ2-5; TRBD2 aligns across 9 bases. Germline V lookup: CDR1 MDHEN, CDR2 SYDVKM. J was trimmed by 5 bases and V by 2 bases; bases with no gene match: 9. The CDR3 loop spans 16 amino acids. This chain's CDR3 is CASSLGSGLAYETQYF. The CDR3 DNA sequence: TGTGCCAGCAGTTTAGGGTCGGGACTAGCTTACGAGACCCAGTACTTC.

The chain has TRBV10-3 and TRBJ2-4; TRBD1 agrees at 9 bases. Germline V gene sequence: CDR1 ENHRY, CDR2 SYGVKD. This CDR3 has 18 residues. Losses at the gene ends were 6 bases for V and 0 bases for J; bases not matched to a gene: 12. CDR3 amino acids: CAISPGTGFAEAKNIQYF. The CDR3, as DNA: TGTGCCATCAGCCCCGGGACAGGGTTTGCGGAAGCCAAAAACATTCAGTACTTC.

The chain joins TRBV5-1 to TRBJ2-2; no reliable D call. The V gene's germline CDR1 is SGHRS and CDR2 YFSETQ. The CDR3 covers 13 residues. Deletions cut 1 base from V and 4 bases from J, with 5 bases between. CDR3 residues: CASSLPGTGELFF. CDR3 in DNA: TGCGCCAGCAGCTTGCCAGGCACCGGGGAGCTGTTTTTT.

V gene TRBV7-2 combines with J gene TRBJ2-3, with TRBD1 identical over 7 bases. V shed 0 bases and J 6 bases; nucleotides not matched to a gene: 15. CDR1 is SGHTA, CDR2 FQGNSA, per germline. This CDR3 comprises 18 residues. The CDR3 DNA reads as TGTGCCAGCAGCTTAGCGAGGCCGGGACAGACATTGAAGGATACGCAGTATTTT. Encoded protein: CASSLARPGQTLKDTQYF.

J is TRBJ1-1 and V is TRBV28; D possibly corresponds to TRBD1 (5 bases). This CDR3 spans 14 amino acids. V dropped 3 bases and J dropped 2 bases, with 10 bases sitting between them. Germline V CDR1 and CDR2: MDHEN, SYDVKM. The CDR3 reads CASSFSGPNTEAFF. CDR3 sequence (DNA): TGTGCCAGCAGTTTTTCAGGGCCCAACACTGAAGCTTTCTTT.

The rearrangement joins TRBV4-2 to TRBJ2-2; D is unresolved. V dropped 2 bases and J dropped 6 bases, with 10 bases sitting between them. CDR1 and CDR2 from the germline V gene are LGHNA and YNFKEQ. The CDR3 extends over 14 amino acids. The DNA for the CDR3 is TGTGCCAGCAGCCAACTGCGGTTCTCCGGGGAGCTGTTTTTT. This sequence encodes CASSQLRFSGELFF.

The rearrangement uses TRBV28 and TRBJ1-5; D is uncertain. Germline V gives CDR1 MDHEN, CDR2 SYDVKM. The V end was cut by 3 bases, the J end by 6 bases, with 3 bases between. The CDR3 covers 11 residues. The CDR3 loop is CASSFRQPQHF. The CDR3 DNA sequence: TGTGCCAGCAGTTTTCGTCAGCCCCAGCATTTT.

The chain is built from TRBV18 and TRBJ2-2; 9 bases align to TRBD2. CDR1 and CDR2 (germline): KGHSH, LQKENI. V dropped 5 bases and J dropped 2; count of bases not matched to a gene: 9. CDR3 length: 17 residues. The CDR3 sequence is CASSDFSGGLNTGELFF. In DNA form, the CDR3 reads TGTGCCAGCTCAGATTTTAGCGGGGGCCTCAACACCGGGGAGCTGTTTTTT.

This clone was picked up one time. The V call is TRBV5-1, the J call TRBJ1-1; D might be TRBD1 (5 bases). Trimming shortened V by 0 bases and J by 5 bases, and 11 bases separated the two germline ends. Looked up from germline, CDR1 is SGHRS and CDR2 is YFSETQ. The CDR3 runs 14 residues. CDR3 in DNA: TGCGCCAGCAGCTTGGATGCAGGGCATACTGAAGCTTTCTTT. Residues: CASSLDAGHTEAFF.

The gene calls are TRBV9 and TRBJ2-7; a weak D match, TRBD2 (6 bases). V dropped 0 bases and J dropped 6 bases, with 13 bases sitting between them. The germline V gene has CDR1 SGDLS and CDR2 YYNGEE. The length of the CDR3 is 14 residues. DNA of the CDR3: TGTGCCAGCAGCGTAGGACTTGAGGAGGGCGAGCAGTACTTC. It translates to CASSVGLEEGEQYF.

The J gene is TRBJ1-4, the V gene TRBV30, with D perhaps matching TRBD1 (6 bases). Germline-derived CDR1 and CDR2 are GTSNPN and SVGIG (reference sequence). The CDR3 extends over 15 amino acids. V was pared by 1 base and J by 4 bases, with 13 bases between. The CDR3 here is CAWSAGQGINEKLFF. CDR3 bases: TGTGCCTGGAGTGCGGGGCAGGGGATTAATGAAAAACTGTTTTTT. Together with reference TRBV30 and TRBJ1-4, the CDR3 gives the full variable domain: SQTIHQWPATLVQPVGSPLSLECTVEGTSNPNLYWYRQAAGRGLQLLFYSVGIGQISSEVPQNLSASRPQDRQFILSSKKLLLSDSGFYLCAWSAGQGINEKLFFGSGTQLSVL.

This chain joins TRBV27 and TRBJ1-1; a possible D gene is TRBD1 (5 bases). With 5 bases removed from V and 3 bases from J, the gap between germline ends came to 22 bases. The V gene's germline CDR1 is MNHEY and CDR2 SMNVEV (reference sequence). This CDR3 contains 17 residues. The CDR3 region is CASSRYISRDLHTEAFF. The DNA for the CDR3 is TGTGCCAGCAGTCGTTACATCTCCCGGGACTTGCACACTGAAGCTTTCTTT.

In nucleotides, the CDR3 is TGTGCCAGCGTCGGGGGGATTGCAACTAATGAAAAACTGTTTTTT. It specifies CASVGGIATNEKLFF. The V and J genes are TRBV6-5 and TRBJ1-4, with D perhaps TRBD1 (5 bases). The CDR3 length is 15 residues. Trimming shortened V by 8 bases and J by 0 bases, and 13 bases separated the two germline ends. The germline CDR1 and CDR2 sequences are MNHEY and SVGAGI.

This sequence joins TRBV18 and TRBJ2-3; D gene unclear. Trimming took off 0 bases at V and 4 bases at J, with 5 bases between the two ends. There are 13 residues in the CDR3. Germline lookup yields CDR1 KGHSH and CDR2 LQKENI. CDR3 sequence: CASSPPHPDTQYF. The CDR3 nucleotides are TGTGCCAGCTCACCACCTCATCCAGATACGCAGTATTTT.

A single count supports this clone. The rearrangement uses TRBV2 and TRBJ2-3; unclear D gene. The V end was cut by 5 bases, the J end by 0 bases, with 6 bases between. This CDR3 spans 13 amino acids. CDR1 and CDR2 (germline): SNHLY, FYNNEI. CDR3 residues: CASSLDSTDTQYF. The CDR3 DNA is TGTGCCAGCAGTCTAGATAGCACAGATACGCAGTATTTT.

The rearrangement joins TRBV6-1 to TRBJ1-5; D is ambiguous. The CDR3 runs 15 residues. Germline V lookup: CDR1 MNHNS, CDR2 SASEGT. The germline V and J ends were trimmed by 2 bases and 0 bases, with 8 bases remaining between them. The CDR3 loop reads CASSEQAYSNQPQHF. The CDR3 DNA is TGTGCCAGCAGTGAACAGGCTTATAGCAATCAGCCCCAGCATTTT.